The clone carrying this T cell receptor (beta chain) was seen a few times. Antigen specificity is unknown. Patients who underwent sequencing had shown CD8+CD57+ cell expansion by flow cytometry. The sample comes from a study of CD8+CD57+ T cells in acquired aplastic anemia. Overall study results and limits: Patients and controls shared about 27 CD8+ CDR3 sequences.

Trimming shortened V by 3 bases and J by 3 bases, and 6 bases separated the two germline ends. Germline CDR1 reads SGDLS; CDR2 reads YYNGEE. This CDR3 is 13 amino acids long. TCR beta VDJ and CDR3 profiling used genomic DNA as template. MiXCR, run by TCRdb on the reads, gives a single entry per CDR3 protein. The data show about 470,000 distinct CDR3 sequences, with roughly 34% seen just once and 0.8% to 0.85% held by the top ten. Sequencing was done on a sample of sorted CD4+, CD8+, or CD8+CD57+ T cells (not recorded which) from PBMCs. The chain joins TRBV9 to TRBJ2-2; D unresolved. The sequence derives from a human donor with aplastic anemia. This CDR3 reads CASSAADTGELFF. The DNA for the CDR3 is TGTGCCAGCAGCGCGGCGGACACCGGGGAGCTGTTTTTT. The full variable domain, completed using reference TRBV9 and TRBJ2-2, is DSGVTQTPKHLITATGQRVTLRCSPRSGDLSVYWYQQSLDQGLQFLIQYYNGEERAKGNILERFSAQQFPDLHSELNLSSLELGDSALYFCASSAADTGELFFGEGSRLTVL.